Presented here are 2 T cell receptor beta chains from one specimen sequenced in a study of spatial heterogeneity in lung cancer. TCRdb analysed the 5' RACE reads with MiXCR anew, one entry per CDR3 protein. This sample has 40,000 to 50,000 distinct CDR3 sequences, with 7.6% found just once. Time point specified: sample taken at primary tumor resection. The study sequenced unsorted whole RNA from tumor, nontumor lung or frozen PBMC. The sample here was PBMCs, taken at surgery. All receptors come from a female donor with early-stage non-small cell lung cancer.

The CDR3 loop reads CASSFWGGHNEQFF. CDR3 nucleotides: TGTGCCAGCAGTTTTTGGGGGGGGCACAATGAGCAGTTCTTC. The rearrangement uses TRBV27 and TRBJ2-1; possibly TRBD2 for D (7 bases). Germline V gene sequence: CDR1 MNHEY, CDR2 SMNVEV (reference sequence). The CDR3 is 14 amino acids. V was shortened by 3 bases and J by 5 bases, with 11 bases between the two germline ends.

The genes are TRBV6-5 and TRBJ1-4, with D unresolved. Germline V lookup: CDR1 MNHEY, CDR2 SVGAGI. The CDR3 length is 17 residues. V lost 6 bases and J lost 3, with 20 bases in between. This chain's CDR3 is CASSMEWASSSNEKLFF. The CDR3 bases are TGTGCCAGCAGCATGGAATGGGCTTCGAGTTCTAATGAAAAACTGTTTTTT.